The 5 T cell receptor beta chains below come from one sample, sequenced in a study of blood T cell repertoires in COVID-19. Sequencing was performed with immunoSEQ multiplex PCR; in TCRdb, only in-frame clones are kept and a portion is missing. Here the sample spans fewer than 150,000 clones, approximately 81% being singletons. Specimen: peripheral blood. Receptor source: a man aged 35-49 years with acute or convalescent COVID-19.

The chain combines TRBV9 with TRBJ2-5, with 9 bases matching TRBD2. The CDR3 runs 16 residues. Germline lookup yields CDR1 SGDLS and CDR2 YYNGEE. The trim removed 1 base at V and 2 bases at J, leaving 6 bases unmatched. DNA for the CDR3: TGTGCCAGCAGCGTATCTCTAGCGGGACCACAAGAGACCCAGTACTTC. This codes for CASSVSLAGPQETQYF.

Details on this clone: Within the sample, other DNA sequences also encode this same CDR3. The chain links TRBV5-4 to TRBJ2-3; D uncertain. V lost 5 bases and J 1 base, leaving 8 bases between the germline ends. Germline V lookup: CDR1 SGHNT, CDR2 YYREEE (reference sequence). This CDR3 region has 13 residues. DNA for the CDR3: TGTGCCAGCAGTTTGCAGGGCACAGATACGCAGTATTTT. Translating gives CASSLQGTDTQYF.

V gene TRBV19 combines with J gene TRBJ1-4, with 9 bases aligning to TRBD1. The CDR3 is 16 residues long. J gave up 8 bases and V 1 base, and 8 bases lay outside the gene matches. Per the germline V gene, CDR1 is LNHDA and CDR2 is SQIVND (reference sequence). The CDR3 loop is CASSIARQGVREKLFF. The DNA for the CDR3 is TGTGCCAGTAGTATAGCAAGACAGGGGGTGCGCGAAAAACTGTTTTTT.

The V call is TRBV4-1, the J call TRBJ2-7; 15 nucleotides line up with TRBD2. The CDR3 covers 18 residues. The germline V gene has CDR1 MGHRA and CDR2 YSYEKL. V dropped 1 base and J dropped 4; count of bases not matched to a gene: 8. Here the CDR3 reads CASSQATGTSGGRYEQYF. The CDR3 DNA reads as TGCGCCAGCAGCCAAGCTACCGGGACTAGCGGGGGGAGGTACGAGCAGTACTTC.

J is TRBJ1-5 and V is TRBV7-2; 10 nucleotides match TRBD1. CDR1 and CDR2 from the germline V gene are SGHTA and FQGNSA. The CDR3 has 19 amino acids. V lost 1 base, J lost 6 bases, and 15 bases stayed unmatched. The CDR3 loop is CASSLGLGTGDHYAQPQHF. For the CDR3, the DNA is TGTGCCAGCAGCTTAGGTTTGGGGACAGGGGATCATTACGCTCAGCCCCAGCATTTT.